These T cell receptor beta chains were read from a single sample in a study of blood T cell repertoires in COVID-19. Assay: immunoSEQ multiplex PCR; the TCRdb copy retains only in-frame clones and omits some. The repertoire holds more than 150,000 clones, with 85% to 95% as singletons. Sequenced sample: peripheral blood. These receptors came from a man in his thirties or forties with COVID-19, enrolled during active disease. The CDR3 runs from the conserved cysteine through the conserved F or W. A D gene is named only where the DNA matches it firmly.

d_gene,v_gene,j_gene,CDR3aa
-,TRBV20-1,TRBJ1-5,CSASVTGYQPQHF
-,TRBV4-1,TRBJ1-2,CASSQDAGRYYGYTF
TRBD1,TRBV5-1,TRBJ2-7,CASSLMGQGASLLEQYF
-,TRBV5-6,TRBJ1-4,CASSLGTDPGELFF
-,TRBV5-4,TRBJ2-2,CASRTQGIGELFF
-,TRBV5-1,TRBJ1-1,CASSFSEPPGTEAFF
-,TRBV19,TRBJ2-1,CASSIVRGIRNEQFF
-,TRBV19,TRBJ1-1,CASSYPDRPSTEAFF
TRBD1,TRBV4-1,TRBJ2-5,CASSQEDRERETQYF
TRBD1,TRBV5-1,TRBJ1-3,CASSGQGSGNTIYF
TRBD1,TRBV7-3,TRBJ1-2,CASSLGQDYGYTF
TRBD1,TRBV4-1,TRBJ1-1,CASSHSQGVNTEAFF
-,TRBV5-4,TRBJ2-7,CASSSDIRSYEQYF
-,TRBV11-3,TRBJ2-5,CASSPGAGEETQYF
TRBD2,TRBV30,TRBJ2-5,CAWSSSGGMYF
-,TRBV27,TRBJ1-1,CASSLSWNRGTEAFF
TRBD1,TRBV6-4,TRBJ2-2,CASRARTGSNTGELFF
-,TRBV11-3,TRBJ1-2,CATLTGTTNYGYTF
TRBD1,TRBV19,TRBJ2-3,CASSMGQLSTDTQYF
TRBD1,TRBV29-1,TRBJ1-4,CSVGGQTATNEKLFF
-,TRBV30,TRBJ1-5,CAWSAYEAFGNQPQHF
-,TRBV4-1,TRBJ2-7,CASSPLDSYEQYF